This TCR beta chain emerged from a study of spatial heterogeneity in lung cancer. About the study: The donors, around 72 patients with untreated early-stage non-small cell lung cancer, provided the samples. When follow-up PBMC samples existed, they were sequenced (at a median of roughly 2 years after resection).

The ends lost 0 bases at V and 2 bases at J; junction bases unmatched: 1. This CDR3 comprises 14 residues. Germline CDR1 and CDR2: SGDLS and YYNGEE. Time point noted: blood at routine non-recurrence follow-up after resection. In each case, whole RNA from tumor, nontumor lung or frozen PBMC was sequenced unsorted. Each CDR3 protein is one row after TCRdb ran MiXCR on the 5' RACE reads. This sample has some 120,000 distinct CDR3 sequences, with 9% to 15% found just once. This clonotype was observed a few times. The TCR was taken from a male donor with early-stage non-small cell lung cancer. Sequenced here: PBMCs, sampled at follow-up. The chain links TRBV9 to TRBJ2-5; 7 bases map to TRBD1. CDR3: CASSVEDRQETQYF. In nucleotides, the CDR3 is TGTGCCAGCAGCGTAGAGGACAGGCAAGAGACCCAGTACTTC.